This is a list of T cell receptor beta chains from one sample in a study of blood T cells in healthy people across ages. TCRdb itself ran the 5' RACE reads through MiXCR, one entry per CDR3 protein. The data contain fewer than 2 million distinct CDR3 sequences, roughly two fifths of them singletons. Sequenced: blood. These receptors all stem from a human donor in good health. CDR3s include the opening cysteine and the closing phenylalanine or tryptophan. Fields, in order: CDR3 protein, CDR3 DNA, V gene, clone size, D gene, J gene. The D gene is left open where the match is weak. The size entry is marked missing in some rows and otherwise reads once, few, many or a size class.

CDR3: CSVELGGTSYEQYF; DNA: TGCAGCGTTGAATTGGGGGGGACCTCCTACGAGCAGTACTTC; V: TRBV29-1; size: few; D: TRBD2; J: TRBJ2-7
CDR3: CASSLGISNEQFF; DNA: TGCGCCAGCAGCTTGGGGATCAGCAATGAGCAGTTCTTC; V: TRBV5-1; size: -; D: -; J: TRBJ2-1
CDR3: CASSQVLISGGARNEQFF; DNA: TGCGCCAGCAGCCAAGTCCTCATTAGCGGGGGGGCCCGCAATGAGCAGTTCTTC; V: TRBV4-3; size: -; D: TRBD2; J: TRBJ2-1
CDR3: CASSHPGQAVGEQFF; DNA: TGTGCCAGCAGTCACCCGGGACAGGCGGTAGGTGAGCAGTTCTTC; V: TRBV4-2; size: few; D: TRBD1; J: TRBJ2-1
CDR3: CASSPLGAPDYGYTF; DNA: TGTGCCAGCAGCCCCCTCGGCGCCCCGGACTATGGCTACACCTTC; V: TRBV7-8; size: few; D: -; J: TRBJ1-2
CDR3: CASSENGGGALDTQYF; DNA: TGTGCCAGCAGTGAAAATGGCGGGGGGGCCCTGGATACGCAGTATTTT; V: TRBV6-1; size: -; D: TRBD2; J: TRBJ2-3
CDR3: CASSGLLGAEETQYF; DNA: TGCGCCAGCAGCGGCCTCCTAGGGGCTGAAGAGACCCAGTACTTC; V: TRBV5-1; size: few; D: -; J: TRBJ2-5
CDR3: CASSSPGQGLFNYGYTF; DNA: TGTGCCAGCAGTTCTCCGGGACAGGGTCTCTTTAACTATGGCTACACCTTC; V: TRBV28; size: -; D: TRBD1; J: TRBJ1-2
CDR3: CSATPWERGQKETQYF; DNA: TGCAGTGCAACCCCATGGGAGAGGGGTCAGAAAGAGACCCAGTACTTC; V: TRBV20-1; size: few; D: -; J: TRBJ2-5
CDR3: CASSRGYATYEQYF; DNA: TGTGCCAGCAGCCGAGGATATGCGACCTACGAGCAGTACTTC; V: TRBV7-2; size: -; D: -; J: TRBJ2-7
CDR3: CASRFRESYEQYF; DNA: TGTGCCAGTAGATTTAGGGAATCCTACGAGCAGTACTTC; V: TRBV19; size: -; D: -; J: TRBJ2-7
CDR3: CASSQGRYDGYTF; DNA: TGTGCCAGCAGCCAGGGCCGGTACGATGGCTACACCTTC; V: TRBV14; size: -; D: -; J: TRBJ1-2
CDR3: CSVERRGTEAFF; DNA: TGCAGCGTTGAGCGGCGGGGCACTGAAGCTTTCTTT; V: TRBV29-1; size: -; D: -; J: TRBJ1-1
CDR3: CASSSLDRYEQYF; DNA: TGTGCCAGCAGCTCTCTTGACAGATACGAGCAGTACTTC; V: TRBV27; size: -; D: -; J: TRBJ2-7
CDR3: CASSQDVDKAFSYEQYF; DNA: TGCGCCAGCAGCCAAGACGTTGACAAGGCCTTCTCCTACGAGCAGTACTTC; V: TRBV4-1; size: -; D: -; J: TRBJ2-7
CDR3: CASGQGLMNAEAFF; DNA: TGTGCCAGCGGACAGGGCCTTATGAACGCTGAAGCTTTCTTT; V: TRBV27; size: -; D: TRBD1; J: TRBJ1-1
CDR3: CASSLKQGSFYEQYF; DNA: TGTGCCAGCAGTTTAAAACAGGGGTCATTCTACGAGCAGTACTTC; V: TRBV28; size: -; D: TRBD1; J: TRBJ2-7
CDR3: CSVLELGYQETQYF; DNA: TGCAGCGTTCTAGAGTTAGGGTACCAAGAGACCCAGTACTTC; V: TRBV29-1; size: -; D: -; J: TRBJ2-5
CDR3: CSVELDRVGGYTF; DNA: TGCAGCGTTGAGTTAGACAGGGTCGGCGGCTACACCTTC; V: TRBV29-1; size: few; D: TRBD1; J: TRBJ1-2
CDR3: CSVRLTGENYGYTF; DNA: TGCAGCGTCCGGTTGACAGGGGAAAACTATGGCTACACCTTC; V: TRBV29-1; size: many; D: TRBD1; J: TRBJ1-2
CDR3: CASSSGLLGTQYF; DNA: TGTGCCAGCAGCTCGGGACTTCTGGGTACGCAGTATTTT; V: TRBV12-3/TRBV12-4; size: few; D: -; J: TRBJ2-3
CDR3: CASSGGTSRTDTQYF; DNA: TGTGCCAGCAGTGGGGGGACTTCTCGCACAGATACGCAGTATTTT; V: TRBV12-3/TRBV12-4; size: -; D: -; J: TRBJ2-3
CDR3: CASSLFRGLNTEAFF; DNA: TGTGCCAGCAGTTTATTCCGGGGGTTGAACACTGAAGCTTTCTTT; V: TRBV27; size: -; D: -; J: TRBJ1-1
CDR3: CASSLVAEAYEQYF; DNA: TGTGCCAGCAGTTTAGTGGCAGAAGCCTACGAGCAGTACTTC; V: TRBV27; size: -; D: -; J: TRBJ2-7
CDR3: CASSLGPRTSGYNEQFF; DNA: TGTGCCAGCAGCTTGGGACCGAGGACTAGCGGCTACAATGAGCAGTTCTTC; V: TRBV5-6; size: -; D: TRBD2; J: TRBJ2-1